A selection of T cell receptor beta chains follows, all from one sample in a study of blood T cell repertoires in COVID-19. Using immunoSEQ multiplex PCR, the repertoire was profiled, and TCRdb retains in-frame clones only, with some absent. The sample records about 350,000 clones, around 88% being singletons. Sequencing was done on a sample of peripheral blood. The origin of the receptors is a woman aged 55-75 years with COVID-19, enrolled during active disease. Both conserved end residues are trimmed from each CDR3.

j_gene: TRBJ2-5; v_gene: TRBV11-3; CDR3aa: ASSSGRGAQETQY
j_gene: TRBJ1-2; v_gene: TRBV5-4; CDR3aa: ASSLDRSNYGYT
j_gene: TRBJ2-7; v_gene: TRBV6-5; CDR3aa: ASSPFRDSTYEQY
j_gene: TRBJ1-3; v_gene: TRBV4-1; CDR3aa: ASSQGLGAGNTIY
j_gene: TRBJ2-1; v_gene: TRBV7-9; CDR3aa: ASSLAGGYNEQF
j_gene: TRBJ2-7; v_gene: TRBV5-1; CDR3aa: ASSSWTGLDEQY
j_gene: TRBJ2-3; v_gene: TRBV5-4; CDR3aa: ASSQSDTQY
j_gene: TRBJ2-6; v_gene: TRBV3-1/TRBV3-2; CDR3aa: ASSAPYDSGANVLT
j_gene: TRBJ2-2; v_gene: TRBV7-9; CDR3aa: ASSPPTGHTGELF
j_gene: TRBJ2-3; v_gene: TRBV14; CDR3aa: ASRFSAGGGPTDTQY
j_gene: TRBJ2-1; v_gene: TRBV7-7; CDR3aa: ASSLGAGLALNEQF
j_gene: TRBJ2-1; v_gene: TRBV15; CDR3aa: ATSRWRGYYNEQF
j_gene: TRBJ2-1; v_gene: TRBV24-1; CDR3aa: ATSETGGAGYEQF
j_gene: TRBJ2-7; v_gene: TRBV2; CDR3aa: ASSDSVYYEQY
j_gene: TRBJ1-6; v_gene: TRBV18; CDR3aa: ASSPGENSPLH
j_gene: TRBJ1-5; v_gene: TRBV5-1; CDR3aa: ASSLESTNQPQH
j_gene: TRBJ2-2; v_gene: TRBV24-1; CDR3aa: ATSDSSGLGVYTGELF
j_gene: TRBJ2-2; v_gene: TRBV7-2; CDR3aa: ASSLGGGALTGELF
j_gene: TRBJ1-2; v_gene: TRBV11-2; CDR3aa: ASSSLTASNPYGYT
j_gene: TRBJ2-5; v_gene: TRBV6-5; CDR3aa: ASSSGYETQY
j_gene: TRBJ1-2; v_gene: TRBV7-2; CDR3aa: ASSLDRGGGYT
j_gene: TRBJ2-3; v_gene: TRBV12-3/TRBV12-4; CDR3aa: ASSGGADTQY
j_gene: TRBJ1-4; v_gene: TRBV5-7; CDR3aa: ASSLGPREKLF